This T cell receptor beta chain was profiled in a study of blood T cells in healthy people across ages. General study findings and limits: Naive and antigen-experienced cells were not separated, limiting conclusive comparison. Aged donors had fewer naive CD4+ cells and lower diversity than long-lived donors. The fall in TCR beta diversity per million T cells was roughly linear with age.

The authors ran a second PCR of about 6 to 11 cycles using a sample-barcoded 5' primer and a J-beta primer mix. TCRdb passed the 5' RACE reads through MiXCR, listing each CDR3 protein once. This sample has approximately 1.5 million distinct CDR3 sequences, with 34% found just once. Only a few counts were recorded for this clonotype. Its target is not known. Germline-derived CDR1 and CDR2 are SGHTA and FQGTGA. CDR3 length: 16 amino acids. V lost 1 base and J 3 bases, leaving 15 bases between the germline ends. The sequencing input was blood. The clonotype comes from a woman in her 30s in good health. V is TRBV7-3 and J is TRBJ2-5; D is uncertain. DNA for the CDR3: TGTGCCAGCAGCTTAAGGGCCCCCTCGTTGGAAGAGACCCAGTACTTC. Translation gives CASSLRAPSLEETQYF.